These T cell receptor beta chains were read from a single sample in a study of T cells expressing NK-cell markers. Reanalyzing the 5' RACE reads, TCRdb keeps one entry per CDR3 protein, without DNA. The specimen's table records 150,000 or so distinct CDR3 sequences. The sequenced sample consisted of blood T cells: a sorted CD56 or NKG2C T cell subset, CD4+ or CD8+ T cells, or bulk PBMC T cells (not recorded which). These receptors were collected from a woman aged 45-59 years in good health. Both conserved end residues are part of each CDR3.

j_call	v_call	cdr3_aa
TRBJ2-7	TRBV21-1	CASSKRGRSSYEQYF
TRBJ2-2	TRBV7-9	CASSSTGTSVFTGELFF
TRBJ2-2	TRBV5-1	CASSSPSGATGELFF
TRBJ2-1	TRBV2	CASRGPWTSGSMDEQFF
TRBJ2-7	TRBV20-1	CSARDLISYEQYF
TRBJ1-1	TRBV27	CASSFLQGDSSFF
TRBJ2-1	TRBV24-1	CATSDFPREGKVNNEQFF
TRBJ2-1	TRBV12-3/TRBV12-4	CASSLESALRLAGGHEQFF
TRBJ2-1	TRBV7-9	CASSLLAEQFF
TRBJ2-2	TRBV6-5	CASSPQGPGELFF
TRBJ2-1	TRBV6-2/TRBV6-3	CASSYLDLGEQFF
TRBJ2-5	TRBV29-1	CSVEDPRDRVQETQYF
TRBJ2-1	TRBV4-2	CASSPKTSGSHNEQFF